This entry lists 23 T cell receptor beta chains sequenced from one sample in a study of T-cell reconstitution after alpha-beta-depleted transplantation in children (dated by TCRdb to about 2016). Read against the paper, the sample's treatment or condition label means: allogeneic hematopoietic cell transplantation with graft depleted of TCRalphabeta T cells and CD19 B cells. The library was produced with PCR. Sequencing took place on an Illumina HiSeq 2500. TCR library preparation used molecular barcoding, with unique molecular identifiers applied to normalize quantification of the TCRbeta repertoire. The public reads were quality trimmed at Q25 with fastp and then assembled into clones with MiXCR by TCRdb, keeping productive beta chains. Records with the same CDR3 protein are collapsed into one entry carrying the most frequent genes and DNA. This sample comprises about 830,000 distinct CDR3 sequences, roughly 15% of them detected only once. Together, the top ten hold roughly 4.8% of the sample.

Sequenced here: PBMCs, mostly from graft donor cells, sampled 360 days after TCRalphabeta/CD19-depleted stem cell transplant. Receptors were obtained from a male patient younger than 18 who had a stem cell transplant for acute lymphoblastic leukemia, so the T cells may come from the graft donor.

The table lists this clonotype with a few counts. The chain's CDR3 is CSARLPGTSGRKDYEQYF. DNA of the CDR3: TGCAGTGCTAGACTTCCAGGGACTAGCGGGAGAAAAGACTACGAGCAGTACTTC. This chain joins TRBV20-1 and TRBJ2-7; TRBD2 agrees at 14 bases. Per the germline V gene, CDR1 is DFQATT and CDR2 is SNEGSKA (reference sequence). The CDR3 covers 18 residues. J was trimmed by 3 bases and V by 2 bases; bases with no gene match: 12.

This clonotype appeared a few times. The chain combines TRBV12-3 or TRBV12-4 with TRBJ2-3, with unresolved D. The ends were cut back, 5 bases at V and 3 bases at J, with 18 bases in the middle. The CDR3 is 16 amino acids. CDR3 protein: CASSPYLQLETDTQYF. CDR3 sequence (DNA): TGTGCCAGCAGTCCGTACCTCCAACTCGAAACAGATACGCAGTATTTT.

Only a few counts were recorded for this clonotype. V and J are TRBV2 and TRBJ2-3, with D unclear. This CDR3 comprises 11 residues. Germline assignment: CDR1 SNHLY and CDR2 FYNNEI. V dropped 3 bases and J dropped 14 bases, with 12 bases sitting between them. In DNA form, the CDR3 reads TGTGCCAGCAGTGAGCAGGTCTTGGGGTATTTT. Translated, it gives CASSEQVLGYF.

This clonotype was detected many times. The chain uses TRBV10-2 and TRBJ2-7; 9 bases line up with TRBD2. Looked up from germline, CDR1 is WSHSY and CDR2 is SAAADI. There are 15 residues in the CDR3. With 3 bases clipped from V and 0 bases from J, the junction kept 3 bases outside the gene matches. This CDR3 reads CASSETSGPSYEQYF. Here the CDR3 DNA reads TGCGCCAGCAGTGAAACTAGCGGGCCCTCCTACGAGCAGTACTTC.

The sample holds a few counts of this clonotype. The chain has TRBV5-1 and TRBJ2-1; a possible D gene is TRBD2 (7 bases). The CDR3 runs 16 residues. Between the trimmed V and J ends, which lost 0 bases and 4 bases, there was a span of 14 bases. CDR1 and CDR2 (germline): SGHRS, YFSETQ. The CDR3 DNA reads TGCGCCAGCAGCTTGGAAGGGGGGGCCAGGTACAATGAGCAGTTCTTC. The encoded protein is CASSLEGGARYNEQFF.

This clonotype was seen a few times. V usage is TRBV11-3 and J usage is TRBJ2-5; D gene ambiguous. CDR1 is SGHNT, CDR2 YENEEA, per germline. The CDR3 contains 13 residues. Trimming cost V 3 bases and J 4 bases, with 9 bases left between them. The CDR3 here is CASSLVKGETQYF. CDR3 DNA: TGTGCCAGCAGCTTGGTAAAGGGAGAGACCCAGTACTTC.

The chain carries TRBV7-9 and TRBJ2-1; no definite D call. The germline V and J ends were trimmed by 5 bases and 4 bases, with 18 bases remaining between them. This CDR3 has 16 residues. CDR1 SEHNR and CDR2 FQNEAQ come from the germline V gene (reference sequence). CDR3 nucleotide sequence: TGTGCCAGCAGCCCAGGTCAAGGGCTATCGTACAATGAGCAGTTCTTC. It specifies CASSPGQGLSYNEQFF. Filled out from reference TRBV7-9 and TRBJ2-1, the complete variable domain reads DTGVSQNPRHKITKRGQNVTFRCDPISEHNRLYWYRQTLGQGPEFLTYFQNEAQLEKSRLLSDRFSAERPKGSFSTLEIQRTEQGDSAMYLCASSPGQGLSYNEQFFGPGTRLTVL.

The chain uses TRBV4-1 and TRBJ2-7; possible D gene TRBD2, 5 bases. Germline V CDR1 and CDR2: MGHRA, YSYEKL. The ends were cut back, 8 bases at V and 1 base at J, with 12 bases in the middle. CDR3 length: 13 amino acids. The DNA of the CDR3 is TGCGCCAGCGAGGGAAGCGGTTCCTACGAGCAGTACTTC. Its translation: CASEGSGSYEQYF.

The CDR3 bases are TGTGCCAGCCAATCGGGACAGAGCTACGAGCAGTACTTC. It yields the protein CASQSGQSYEQYF. The chain links TRBV7-9 to TRBJ2-7; 7 nucleotides align to TRBD1. This CDR3 is 13 amino acids long. CDR1 SEHNR and CDR2 FQNEAQ come from the germline V gene (reference sequence). Unmatched junction bases numbered 7, after V lost 8 bases and J lost 3 bases.

This clonotype was seen only a few times. The chain uses TRBV5-1 and TRBJ2-2, with 7 bases lining up with TRBD2. Germline loops: CDR1 SGHRS, CDR2 YFSETQ. The CDR3 contains 16 residues. J gave up 1 base and V 3 bases, and 6 bases lay outside the gene matches. CDR3 region: CASSSPSGGNTGELFF. In nucleotides, the CDR3 is TGCGCCAGCAGCTCCCCTAGCGGAGGGAACACCGGGGAGCTGTTTTTT.

This clonotype was observed at least ten times. The chain combines TRBV12-5 with TRBJ2-1; the D gene is possibly TRBD2 (6 bases). V gave up 0 bases and J gave up 4 bases, with 10 bases separating them. Germline values: CDR1 LGHNT, CDR2 FRNRAP. The CDR3 contains 15 residues. The CDR3 bases are TGTGCTAGTGGTTTGGTTGTAGCGGAATACAATGAGCAGTTCTTC. Translation: CASGLVVAEYNEQFF.

The V and J genes are TRBV27 and TRBJ1-2; tentative D call: TRBD1 (6 bases). This CDR3 has 14 amino acids. V lost 2 bases and J 8 bases, leaving 15 bases between the germline ends. The germline V gene encodes CDR1 MNHEY and CDR2 SMNVEV (reference sequence). The CDR3 sequence: CASSLRNRASGYTF. CDR3 bases: TGTGCCAGCAGTTTACGAAACAGGGCGTCCGGCTACACCTTC.

This clonotype was observed a few times. The chain uses TRBV25-1 and TRBJ2-4, with 8 bases identical to TRBD1. This CDR3 comprises 19 residues. With V trimmed by 4 bases and J by 1 base, 15 bases remained unmatched. In germline, CDR1 is MGHDK, CDR2 SYGVNS. As DNA, the CDR3 is TGTGCCAGCAGTGCGGAGGACAGGGCCTCAATTGGTGCCAAAAACATTCAGTACTTC. Its protein product is CASSAEDRASIGAKNIQYF.

Only a few counts were recorded for this clonotype. V gene TRBV6-2 or TRBV6-3 combines with J gene TRBJ2-7, with TRBD2 matching over 15 bases. V lost 0 bases to trimming and J lost 4 bases; unmatched junction nucleotides: 7. CDR1 is MNHEY and CDR2 is SVGEGT in the germline V gene. The CDR3 loop spans 18 amino acids. The CDR3 DNA reads as TGTGCCAGCAGTTACTCGCTCGGACTAGCGGGAGGGCTGTACGAGCAGTACTTC. Its protein is CASSYSLGLAGGLYEQYF.

This chain connects TRBV11-2 to TRBJ2-5; 9 bases map to TRBD2. Germline assignment: CDR1 SGHAT and CDR2 FQNNGV. Trimming took 1 base from V and 3 from J; bases not matched to a gene: 6. The CDR3 is 16 amino acids. CDR3 sequence (DNA): TGTGCCAGCAGCTTAGGACTAGCGGTGGGGGAAGAGACCCAGTACTTC. Residues: CASSLGLAVGEETQYF.

This clonotype turned up a few times. V usage is TRBV11-2 and J usage is TRBJ2-3; tentative D call: TRBD2 (5 bases). V dropped 5 bases and J dropped 3 bases, with 9 bases sitting between them. The CDR3 runs to 13 residues. CDR1 SGHAT and CDR2 FQNNGV come from the germline V gene. The CDR3 loop reads CASSPAVTDTQYF. CDR3 DNA: TGTGCCAGCAGCCCAGCGGTAACAGATACGCAGTATTTT.

This clonotype was seen many times. CDR3 sequence reads: CASSPGQPTDTQYF. The CDR3 nucleotides read TGCGCCAGCAGCCCCGGACAGCCTACAGATACGCAGTATTTT. The chain carries TRBV5-1 and TRBJ2-3, with D possibly TRBD1 on 6 matching bases. The length of the CDR3 is 14 residues. The V end was cut by 4 bases, the J end by 3 bases, with 12 bases between. CDR1 and CDR2 (germline): SGHRS, YFSETQ.

This clonotype was seen only a few times. The rearrangement joins TRBV10-2 to TRBJ2-7; D remains ambiguous. The V gene lost 0 bases and the J gene lost 3 bases, with 9 bases spanning the gap. Germline assignment: CDR1 WSHSY and CDR2 SAAADI. The CDR3 consists of 14 residues. The CDR3 sequence is CASSESTRFYEQYF. CDR3 coding DNA: TGCGCCAGCAGTGAGTCGACGCGTTTCTACGAGCAGTACTTC.

There are many counts of this clonotype. The chain joins TRBV13 to TRBJ2-5; 7 bases align to TRBD1. Germline V gene sequence: CDR1 PRHDT, CDR2 FYEKMQ (reference sequence). The CDR3 contains 15 residues. Germline trimming cut 5 bases from V and 9 bases from J; bases unmatched to any gene: 15. CDR3 region: CASSDRGGGKRAQYF. The DNA of the CDR3 is TGTGCCAGCAGCGATCGAGGGGGCGGAAAGAGGGCCCAGTACTTC.

The chain uses TRBV5-5 and TRBJ2-1; TRBD2 aligns across 7 bases. The CDR3 covers 16 residues. Germline values: CDR1 SGHKS, CDR2 YYEKEE (reference sequence). Trimming at V came to 4 bases and at J to 4 bases, leaving 11 bases not matched to a gene. Written as DNA, the CDR3 is TGTGCCAGCAGCCGGGAGGTACTAGCTTCATACAATGAGCAGTTCTTC. Protein sequence: CASSREVLASYNEQFF.

On this clonotype: Germline is not matched at one junction end, which may reflect a read error. The genes are TRBV29-1 and TRBJ1-5; no definite D call. Germline V gene sequence: CDR1 SQVTM, CDR2 ANQGSEA. The length of the CDR3 is 14 residues. In DNA, the CDR3 is TGCAGCGCCTGGAGCGGGGTGAGCAATCAGGCCCAGCATTTT. Amino acids: CSAWSGVSNQAQHF.

This clonotype was detected only a few times. V usage is TRBV7-9 and J usage is TRBJ2-2, with D unresolved. The CDR3 sequence is 15 residues long. Looked up from germline, CDR1 is SEHNR and CDR2 is FQNEAQ (reference sequence). V shed 5 bases and J shed 2 bases, with 12 bases lying between them. The CDR3 DNA sequence: TGTGCCAGCAGCCCCTGGGCGACTAACACCGGGGAGCTGTTTTTT. Encoded protein: CASSPWATNTGELFF.

The chain has TRBV5-1 and TRBJ2-3; 8 positions match TRBD2. Germline lookup yields CDR1 SGHRS and CDR2 YFSETQ. Unmatched junction bases numbered 10, after V lost 4 bases and J lost 0 bases. The CDR3 is 17 residues long. CDR3 sequence: CASSRTPGLGSTDTQYF. The CDR3 DNA is TGCGCCAGCAGCCGCACTCCGGGACTAGGAAGCACAGATACGCAGTATTTT.